This T cell receptor beta chain emerged from a study of CD8+ T cells in alopecia areata. CDR1 is SEHNR, CDR2 FQNEAQ, per germline (reference sequence). V was pared by 3 bases and J by 7 bases, with 12 bases between. The CDR3 has 13 residues. cDNA prepared by RNA extraction and subsequent reverse transcription served as the template for sequencing. Generated by immunoSEQ multiplex PCR, the TCRdb table keeps only in-frame clones and is missing some. The sample consists of some 240,000 clones, approximately 61% of them appearing once. The receptor was isolated from a human donor with alopecia areata. The rearrangement joins TRBV7-9 to TRBJ1-2, with D possibly TRBD1 on 5 matching bases. This material consisted of CD4+ T cells sorted from blood, taken at week 0. The CDR3 sequence is CASSFIRDAGYTF. The CDR3 DNA sequence: TGTGCCAGCAGCTTTATCAGGGACGCTGGCTACACCTTC.